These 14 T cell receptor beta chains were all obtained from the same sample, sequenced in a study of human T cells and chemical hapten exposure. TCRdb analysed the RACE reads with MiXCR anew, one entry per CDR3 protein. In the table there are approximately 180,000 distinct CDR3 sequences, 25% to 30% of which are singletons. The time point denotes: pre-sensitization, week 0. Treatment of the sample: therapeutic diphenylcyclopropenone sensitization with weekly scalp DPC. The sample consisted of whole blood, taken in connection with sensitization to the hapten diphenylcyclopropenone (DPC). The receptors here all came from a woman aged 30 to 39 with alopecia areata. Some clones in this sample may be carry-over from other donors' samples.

CDR3 in amino acids: CASSPPGTSGNTIYF. The CDR3 DNA is TGTGCCAGCTCACCACCGGGTACCTCTGGAAACACCATATATTTT. This chain uses TRBV18 with TRBJ1-3; D uncertain. V gave up 0 bases and J gave up 0 bases, with 6 bases separating them. The CDR3 has 15 residues. From germline, CDR1 is KGHSH and CDR2 LQKENI.

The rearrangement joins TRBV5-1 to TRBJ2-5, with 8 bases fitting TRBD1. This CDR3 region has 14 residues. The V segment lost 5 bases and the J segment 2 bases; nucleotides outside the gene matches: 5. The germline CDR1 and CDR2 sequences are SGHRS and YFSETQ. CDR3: CASRHRTGQETQYF. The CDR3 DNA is TGCGCCAGCAGACATAGGACAGGGCAAGAGACCCAGTACTTC.

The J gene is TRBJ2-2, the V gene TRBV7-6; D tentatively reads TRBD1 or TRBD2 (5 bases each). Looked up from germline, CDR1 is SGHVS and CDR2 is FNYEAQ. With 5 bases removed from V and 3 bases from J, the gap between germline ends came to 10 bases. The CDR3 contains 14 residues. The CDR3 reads CASSRLGDTGELFF. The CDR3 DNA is TGTGCCAGCAGCCGACTGGGGGACACCGGGGAGCTGTTTTTT.

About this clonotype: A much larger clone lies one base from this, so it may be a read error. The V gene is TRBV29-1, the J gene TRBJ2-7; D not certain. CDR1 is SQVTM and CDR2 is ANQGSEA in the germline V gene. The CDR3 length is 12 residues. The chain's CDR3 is CSVRLSALEQHF. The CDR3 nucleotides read TGCAGCGTTCGCTTATCTGCTCTCGAGCAGCACTTC.

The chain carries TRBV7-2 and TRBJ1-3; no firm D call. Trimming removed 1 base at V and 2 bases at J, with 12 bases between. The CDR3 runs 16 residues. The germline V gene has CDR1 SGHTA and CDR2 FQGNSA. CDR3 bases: TGTGCCAGCAGCTTAGTCCCCCGGGCAACTGGAAACACCATATATTTT. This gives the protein CASSLVPRATGNTIYF.

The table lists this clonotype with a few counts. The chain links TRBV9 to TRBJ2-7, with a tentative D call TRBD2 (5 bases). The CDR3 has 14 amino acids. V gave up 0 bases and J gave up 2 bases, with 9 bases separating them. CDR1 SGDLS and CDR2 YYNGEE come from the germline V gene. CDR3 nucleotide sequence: TGTGCCAGCAGCGTAGCTCCCGGGACCTACGAGCAGTACTTC. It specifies CASSVAPGTYEQYF.

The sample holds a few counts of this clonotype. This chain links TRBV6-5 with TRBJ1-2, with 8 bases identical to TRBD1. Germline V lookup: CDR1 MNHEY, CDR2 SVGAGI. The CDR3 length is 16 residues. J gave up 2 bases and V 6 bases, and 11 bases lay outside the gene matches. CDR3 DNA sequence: TGTGCCAGCAGATCTCCGGATAGGACAGGGAACTATGGCTACACCTTC. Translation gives CASRSPDRTGNYGYTF.

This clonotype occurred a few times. The CDR3 spells CASSVTGLQYGYTF. The DNA for the CDR3 is TGTGCCAGCAGCGTCACAGGGTTACAGTATGGCTACACCTTC. The V gene is TRBV9, the J gene TRBJ1-2; tentative D call: TRBD1 (6 bases). CDR3 length: 14 amino acids. Trimming stripped 2 bases from V and 5 bases from J, with 13 bases between. The germline V gene encodes CDR1 SGDLS and CDR2 YYNGEE.

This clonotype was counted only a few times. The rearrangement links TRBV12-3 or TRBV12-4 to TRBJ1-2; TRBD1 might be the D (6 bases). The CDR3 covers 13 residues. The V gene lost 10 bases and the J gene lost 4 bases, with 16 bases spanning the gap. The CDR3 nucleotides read TGTGCCACCAACAGGGATAGGCCCTATGGCTACACCTTC. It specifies CATNRDRPYGYTF.

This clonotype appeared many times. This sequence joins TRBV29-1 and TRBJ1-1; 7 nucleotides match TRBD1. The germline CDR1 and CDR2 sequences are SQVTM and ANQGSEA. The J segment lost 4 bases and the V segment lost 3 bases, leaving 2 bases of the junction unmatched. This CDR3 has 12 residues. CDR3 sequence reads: CSVDPGGTEAFF. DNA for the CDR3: TGCAGCGTTGATCCAGGGGGCACTGAAGCTTTCTTT.

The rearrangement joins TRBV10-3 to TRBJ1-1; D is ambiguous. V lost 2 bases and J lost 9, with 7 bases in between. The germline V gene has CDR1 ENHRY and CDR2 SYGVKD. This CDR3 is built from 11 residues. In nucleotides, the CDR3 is TGTGCCATCAGTGAGGGCCCCCAAGCTTTCTTT. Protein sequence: CAISEGPQAFF.

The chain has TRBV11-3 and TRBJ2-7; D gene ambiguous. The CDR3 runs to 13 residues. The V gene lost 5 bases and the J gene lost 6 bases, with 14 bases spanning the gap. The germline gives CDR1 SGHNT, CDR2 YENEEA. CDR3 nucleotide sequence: TGTGCCAGCAGCCCCCACTCACTGGGCGAGCAGTACTTC. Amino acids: CASSPHSLGEQYF.

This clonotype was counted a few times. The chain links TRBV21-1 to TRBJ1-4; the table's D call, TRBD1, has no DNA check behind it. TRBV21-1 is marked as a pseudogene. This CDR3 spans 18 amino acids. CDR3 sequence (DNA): TGTGCCAGCCATTTCAGAACTCCGACCGGCGCCGAAAATGAAAAACTGTTTTTT. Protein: CASHFRTPTGAENEKLFF.

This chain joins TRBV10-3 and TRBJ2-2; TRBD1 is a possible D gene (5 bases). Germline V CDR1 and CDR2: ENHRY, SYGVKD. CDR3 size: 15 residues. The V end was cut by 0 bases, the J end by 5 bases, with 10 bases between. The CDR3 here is CAISESQGRTGELFF. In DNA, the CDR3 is TGTGCCATCAGTGAGTCCCAGGGCAGGACCGGGGAGCTGTTTTTT.